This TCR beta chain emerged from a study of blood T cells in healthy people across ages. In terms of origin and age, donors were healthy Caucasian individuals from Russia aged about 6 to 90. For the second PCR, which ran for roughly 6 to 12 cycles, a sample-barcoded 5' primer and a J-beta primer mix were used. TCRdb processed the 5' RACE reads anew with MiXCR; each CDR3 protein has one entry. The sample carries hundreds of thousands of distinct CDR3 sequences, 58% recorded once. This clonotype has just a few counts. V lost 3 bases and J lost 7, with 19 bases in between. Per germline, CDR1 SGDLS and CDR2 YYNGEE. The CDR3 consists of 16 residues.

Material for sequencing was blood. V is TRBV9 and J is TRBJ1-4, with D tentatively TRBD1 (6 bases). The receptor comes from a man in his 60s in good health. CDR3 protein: CASSAGVTEGGEKLFF. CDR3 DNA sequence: TGTGCCAGCAGCGCGGGGGTGACCGAGGGGGGTGAAAAACTGTTTTTT.